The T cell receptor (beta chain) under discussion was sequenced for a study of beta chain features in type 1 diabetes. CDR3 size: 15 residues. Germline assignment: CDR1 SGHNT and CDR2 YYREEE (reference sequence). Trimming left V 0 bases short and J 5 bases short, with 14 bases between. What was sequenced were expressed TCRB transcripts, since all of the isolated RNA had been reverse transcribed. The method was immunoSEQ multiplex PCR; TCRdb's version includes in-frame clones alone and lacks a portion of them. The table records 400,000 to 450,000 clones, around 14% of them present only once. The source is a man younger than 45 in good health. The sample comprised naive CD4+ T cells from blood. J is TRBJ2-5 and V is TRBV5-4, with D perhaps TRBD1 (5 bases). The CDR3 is CASSLAKGFVETQYF. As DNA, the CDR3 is TGTGCCAGCAGCTTGGCCAAGGGGTTTGTGGAGACCCAGTACTTC.